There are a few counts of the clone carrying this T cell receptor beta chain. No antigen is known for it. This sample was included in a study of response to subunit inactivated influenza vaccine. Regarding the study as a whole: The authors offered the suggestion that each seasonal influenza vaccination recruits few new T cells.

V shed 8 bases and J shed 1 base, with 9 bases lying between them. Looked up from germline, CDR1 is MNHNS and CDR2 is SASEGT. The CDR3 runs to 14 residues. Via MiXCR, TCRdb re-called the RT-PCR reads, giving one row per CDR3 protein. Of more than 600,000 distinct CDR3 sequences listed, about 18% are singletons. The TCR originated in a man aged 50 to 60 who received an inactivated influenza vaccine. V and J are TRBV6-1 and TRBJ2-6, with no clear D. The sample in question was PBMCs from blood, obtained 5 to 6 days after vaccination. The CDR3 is CASHGGSGANVLTF. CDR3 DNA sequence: TGTGCCAGCCACGGCGGTTCTGGGGCCAACGTCCTGACTTTC.